Below are 10 T cell receptor beta chains sequenced from a single sample in a study of graft-versus-host responses after intestinal transplantation. TCRdb keeps only in-frame clones here, not all; method: immunoSEQ multiplex PCR. The data show 6,000 to 8,000 clones, about 82% seen once. Graft tissue was processed to release intraepithelial and lamina propria lymphocytes. The material was ileum tissue, obtained around 130 days after transplant. The receptors were gathered from a human patient who received an intestinal transplant, so some T cells may come from the graft donor.

This sequence joins TRBV5-1 and TRBJ1-5; 8 bases agree with TRBD1. V trimming: 0 bases; J trimming: 0 bases; junction bases outside the gene matches: 2. CDR1 is SGHRS, CDR2 YFSETQ, per germline. The CDR3 extends over 16 amino acids. The CDR3 DNA reads as TGCGCCAGCAGCTTGGGGACAGGGAATAGCAATCAGCCCCAGCATTTT. The encoded protein is CASSLGTGNSNQPQHF.

The chain is built from TRBV14 and TRBJ2-5; possibly TRBD1 for D (5 bases). CDR1 and CDR2 (germline): SGHDN, FVKESK. V was shortened by 5 bases and J by 6 bases, with 16 bases between the two germline ends. The CDR3 runs to 14 residues. CDR3 bases: TGTGCCAGCAGCAGGGGAATGGTTAGCCAGACCCAGTACTTC. It translates to CASSRGMVSQTQYF.

The chain couples TRBV18 to TRBJ2-5, with 8 nucleotides matching TRBD1. The CDR3 totals 13 residues. CDR1 is KGHSH, CDR2 LQKENI, per germline. J gave up 4 bases and V 4 bases, and 2 bases lay outside the gene matches. For the CDR3, the DNA is TGTGCCAGCTCACTCGGACAGGGAGAGACCCAGTACTTC. Its translation: CASSLGQGETQYF.

The chain recombines TRBV9 with TRBJ2-3; D unresolved. Per the germline V gene, CDR1 is SGDLS and CDR2 is YYNGEE. The CDR3 loop spans 14 amino acids. Trimming removed 4 bases from V and 1 base from J, with 10 bases in between. This chain's CDR3 is CASSTDEGTDTQYF. DNA of the CDR3: TGTGCCAGCAGCACCGATGAGGGCACAGATACGCAGTATTTT.

This chain connects TRBV5-1 to TRBJ2-7, with D possibly matching TRBD2 (5 bases). V shed 1 base and J shed 4 bases, with 6 bases lying between them. The CDR3 is made up of 12 amino acids. Germline CDR1 is SGHRS and CDR2 is YFSETQ. The CDR3 DNA reads as TGCGCCAGCAGCTTGACGGGATACGAGCAGTACTTC. Protein sequence: CASSLTGYEQYF.

V is TRBV25-1 and J is TRBJ1-2; D is possibly TRBD1 (6 bases). The CDR3 length is 16 residues. Germline values: CDR1 MGHDK, CDR2 SYGVNS. With 5 bases removed from V and 4 bases from J, the gap between germline ends came to 20 bases. Written as DNA, the CDR3 is TGTGCCAGCAGTCAAAATGGGGGGGGCGGGCTCTATGGCTACACCTTC. This encodes CASSQNGGGGLYGYTF.

The V gene is TRBV9, the J gene TRBJ2-5, with D maybe TRBD1 (5 bases). The J call may not be correct, given that the DNA end is closer to TRBJ2-7. CDR1 is SGDLS, CDR2 YYNGEE, per germline. This CDR3 comprises 15 residues. In DNA form, the CDR3 reads TGTGCCAGCAGCGCCAGAGGACAACCCCGACACGAGCAGTACTTC. This translates into CASSARGQPRHEQYF.

The sample holds a few counts of this clone. V usage is TRBV11-3 and J usage is TRBJ2-7; TRBD2 matches 12 bases. CDR3 size: 17 residues. Germline V lookup: CDR1 SGHNT, CDR2 YENEEA. J lost 6 bases, V lost 3 bases, and 12 bases had no gene match. In DNA form, the CDR3 reads TGTGCCAGCAGCTTTTTACCGGGACTAGCGGGTCAAATCGAGCAGTACTTC. Protein product: CASSFLPGLAGQIEQYF.

The rearrangement links TRBV6-5 to TRBJ2-7; D may be TRBD1 (6 bases). V lost 5 bases and J lost 3, with 8 bases in between. The CDR3 is 12 residues long. Germline V lookup: CDR1 MNHEY, CDR2 SVGAGI. In DNA, the CDR3 is TGTGCCAGCAGTAAGGACAGCTACGAGCAGTACTTC. This sequence encodes CASSKDSYEQYF.

This clone has just one count. This chain uses TRBV5-4 with TRBJ2-5, with D possibly called TRBD1 or TRBD2 (5 bases each). The V end was cut by 3 bases, the J end by 5 bases, with 17 bases between. CDR3 length: 15 amino acids. Germline V gene lookup returns CDR1 SGHNT and CDR2 YYREEE (reference sequence). The CDR3 here is CASSSLGDVGETQYF. The CDR3, as DNA: TGTGCCAGCAGCTCCTTGGGGGACGTGGGGGAGACCCAGTACTTC.